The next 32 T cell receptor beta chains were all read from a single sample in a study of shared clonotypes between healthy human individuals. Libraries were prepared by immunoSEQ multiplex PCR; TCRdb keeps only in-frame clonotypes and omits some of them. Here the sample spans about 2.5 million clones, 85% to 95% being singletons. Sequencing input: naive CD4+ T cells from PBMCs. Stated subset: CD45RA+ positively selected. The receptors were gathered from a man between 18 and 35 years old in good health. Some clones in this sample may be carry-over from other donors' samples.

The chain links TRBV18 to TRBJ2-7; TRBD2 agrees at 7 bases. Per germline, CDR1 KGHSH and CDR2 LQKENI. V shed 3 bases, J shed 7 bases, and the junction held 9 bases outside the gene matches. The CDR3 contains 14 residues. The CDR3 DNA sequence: TGTGCCAGCTCACCTCCCCCCACCGGGGGGGAGCAGTACTTC. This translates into CASSPPPTGGEQYF.

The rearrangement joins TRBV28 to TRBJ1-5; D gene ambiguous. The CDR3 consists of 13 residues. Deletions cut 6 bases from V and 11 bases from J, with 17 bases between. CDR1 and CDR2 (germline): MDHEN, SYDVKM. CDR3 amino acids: CASSDLFRLSQHF. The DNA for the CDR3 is TGTGCCAGCAGCGACCTCTTTAGGTTGTCCCAGCATTTT.

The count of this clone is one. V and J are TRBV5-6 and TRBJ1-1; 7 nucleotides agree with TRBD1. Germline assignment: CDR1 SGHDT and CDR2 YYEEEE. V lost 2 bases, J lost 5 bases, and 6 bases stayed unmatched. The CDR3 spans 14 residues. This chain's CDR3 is CASSFSDRVTEAFF. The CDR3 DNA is TGTGCCAGCAGCTTCTCCGACAGGGTGACTGAAGCTTTCTTT.

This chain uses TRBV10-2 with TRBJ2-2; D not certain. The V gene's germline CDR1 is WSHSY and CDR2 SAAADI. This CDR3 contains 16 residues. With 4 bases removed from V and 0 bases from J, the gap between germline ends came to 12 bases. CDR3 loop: CASSGTAPANTGELFF. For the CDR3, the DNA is TGCGCCAGCAGTGGAACGGCCCCCGCGAACACCGGGGAGCTGTTTTTT.

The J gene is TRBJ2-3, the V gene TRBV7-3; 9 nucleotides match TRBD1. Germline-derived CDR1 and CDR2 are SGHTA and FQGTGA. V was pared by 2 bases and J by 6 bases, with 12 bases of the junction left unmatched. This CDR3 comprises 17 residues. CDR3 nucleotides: TGTGCCAGCAGCTTATCCGCCGGGACAGGGATACAGGATACGCAGTATTTT. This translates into CASSLSAGTGIQDTQYF.

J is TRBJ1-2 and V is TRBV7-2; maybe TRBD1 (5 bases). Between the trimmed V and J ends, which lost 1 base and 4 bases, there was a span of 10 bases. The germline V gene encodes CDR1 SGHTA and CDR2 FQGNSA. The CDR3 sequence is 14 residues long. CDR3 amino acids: CASSLGRQTYGYTF. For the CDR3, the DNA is TGTGCCAGCAGCTTAGGGAGACAGACCTATGGCTACACCTTC.

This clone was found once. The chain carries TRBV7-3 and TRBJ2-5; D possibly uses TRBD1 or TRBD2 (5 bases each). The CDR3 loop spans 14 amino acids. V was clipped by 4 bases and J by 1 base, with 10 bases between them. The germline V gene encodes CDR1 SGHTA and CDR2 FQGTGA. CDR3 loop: CASSWGRSQETQYF. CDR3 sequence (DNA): TGTGCCAGCAGCTGGGGACGCAGCCAAGAGACCCAGTACTTC.

As DNA, the CDR3 is TGTGCCAGCAGCCAAGCGGGACTCGAGAACAATGAGCAGTTCTTC. Protein product: CASSQAGLENNEQFF. This chain uses TRBV11-3 with TRBJ2-1, with 7 bases aligning to TRBD2. Germline CDR1 is SGHNT and CDR2 is YENEEA. V was clipped by 5 bases and J by 5 bases; unmatched bases: 9. The CDR3 is 15 amino acids.

This CDR3 reads CASSFKRGLGGYEQYF. For the CDR3, the DNA is TGTGCCAGCAGTTTTAAGAGGGGTCTCGGGGGATACGAGCAGTACTTC. The rearrangement joins TRBV28 to TRBJ2-7, with D perhaps matching TRBD2 (6 bases). The germline CDR1 and CDR2 sequences are MDHEN and SYDVKM. V lost 3 bases to trimming and J lost 4 bases, with 19 bases between them. This CDR3 has 16 residues.

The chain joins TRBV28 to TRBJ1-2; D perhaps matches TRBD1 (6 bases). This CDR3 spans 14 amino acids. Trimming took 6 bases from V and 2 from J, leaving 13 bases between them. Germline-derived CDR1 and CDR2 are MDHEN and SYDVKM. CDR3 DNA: TGTGCCAGCAGAACGACAGGTCAGAACTATGGCTACACCTTC. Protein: CASRTTGQNYGYTF.

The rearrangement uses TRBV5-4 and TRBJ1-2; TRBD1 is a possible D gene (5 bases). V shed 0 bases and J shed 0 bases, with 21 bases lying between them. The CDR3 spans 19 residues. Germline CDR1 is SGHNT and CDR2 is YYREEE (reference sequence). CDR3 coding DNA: TGTGCCAGCAGCTTGGGGGGCTGGGTATCGGCAGAAACTAACTATGGCTACACCTTC. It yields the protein CASSLGGWVSAETNYGYTF. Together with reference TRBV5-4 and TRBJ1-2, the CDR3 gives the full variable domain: ETGVTQSPTHLIKTRGQQVTLRCSSQSGHNTVSWYQQALGQGPQFIFQYYREEENGRGNFPPRFSGLQFPNYSSELNVNALELDDSALYLCASSLGGWVSAETNYGYTFGSGTRLTVV.

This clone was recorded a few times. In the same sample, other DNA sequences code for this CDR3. CDR3 amino acids: CASSPLAGRYNEQFF. The CDR3 region has the DNA TGTGCCAGCTCCCCGCTAGCGGGACGGTACAATGAGCAGTTCTTC. The genes are TRBV18 and TRBJ2-1, with TRBD2 identical over 9 bases. The CDR3 has 15 amino acids. Trimming removed 6 bases from V and 4 bases from J; junction bases left unmatched: 7. CDR1 and CDR2 from the germline V gene are KGHSH and LQKENI.

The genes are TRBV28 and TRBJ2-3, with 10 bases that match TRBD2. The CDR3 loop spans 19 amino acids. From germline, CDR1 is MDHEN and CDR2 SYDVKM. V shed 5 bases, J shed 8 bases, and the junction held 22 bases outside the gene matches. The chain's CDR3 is CASSPPTMGLASARGTQYF. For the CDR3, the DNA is TGTGCCAGCAGTCCTCCGACAATGGGACTAGCGAGCGCCCGGGGTACGCAGTATTTT.

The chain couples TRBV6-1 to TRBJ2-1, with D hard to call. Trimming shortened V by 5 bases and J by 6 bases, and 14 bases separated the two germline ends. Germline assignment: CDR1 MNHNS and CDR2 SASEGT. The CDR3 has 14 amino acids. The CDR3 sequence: CASSPGTSINEQFF. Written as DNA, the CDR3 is TGTGCCAGCAGTCCTGGTACCTCGATCAATGAGCAGTTCTTC.

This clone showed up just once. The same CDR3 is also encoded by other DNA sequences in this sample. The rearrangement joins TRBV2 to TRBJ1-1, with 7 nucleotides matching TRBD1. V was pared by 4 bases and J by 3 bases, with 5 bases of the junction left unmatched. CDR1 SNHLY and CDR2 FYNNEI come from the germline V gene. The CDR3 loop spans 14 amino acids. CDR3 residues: CASSGQGGDTEAFF. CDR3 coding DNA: TGTGCCAGCAGTGGACAGGGAGGGGACACTGAAGCTTTCTTT.

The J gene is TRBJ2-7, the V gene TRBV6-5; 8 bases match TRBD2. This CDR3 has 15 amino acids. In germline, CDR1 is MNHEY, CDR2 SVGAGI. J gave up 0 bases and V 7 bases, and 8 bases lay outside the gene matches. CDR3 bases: TGTGCCAGCACCCCGGGGGGGAGGGGCTCCTACGAGCAGTACTTC. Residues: CASTPGGRGSYEQYF.

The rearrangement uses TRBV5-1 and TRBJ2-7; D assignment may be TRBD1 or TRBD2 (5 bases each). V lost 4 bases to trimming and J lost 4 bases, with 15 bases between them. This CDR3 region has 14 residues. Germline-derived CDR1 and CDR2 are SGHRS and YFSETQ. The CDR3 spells CASSRGLGEYEQYF. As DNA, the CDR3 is TGCGCCAGCAGCAGGGGTTTGGGGGAATACGAGCAGTACTTC.

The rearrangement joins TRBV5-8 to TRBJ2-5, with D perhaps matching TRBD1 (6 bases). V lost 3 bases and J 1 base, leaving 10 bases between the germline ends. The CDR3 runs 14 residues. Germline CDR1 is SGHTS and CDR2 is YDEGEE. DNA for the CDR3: TGTGCCAGCAGCTCCGACAGGACCCAAGAGACCCAGTACTTC. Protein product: CASSSDRTQETQYF.

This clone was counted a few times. The CDR3 spells CASGDRGRSGNTIYF. DNA for the CDR3: TGTGCCAGCGGCGACAGGGGACGCTCTGGAAACACCATATATTTT. The J gene is TRBJ1-3, the V gene TRBV6-1, with 8 bases that match TRBD1. Trimming removed 8 bases from V and 0 bases from J; junction bases left unmatched: 6. The CDR3 sequence is 15 residues long. Germline V CDR1 and CDR2: MNHNS, SASEGT.

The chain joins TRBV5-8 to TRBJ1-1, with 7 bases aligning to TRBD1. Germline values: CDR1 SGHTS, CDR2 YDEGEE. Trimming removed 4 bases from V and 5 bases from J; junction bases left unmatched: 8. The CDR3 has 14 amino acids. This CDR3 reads CASSEIQGGTEAFF. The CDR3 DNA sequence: TGTGCCAGCAGCGAGATTCAGGGGGGTACTGAAGCTTTCTTT.

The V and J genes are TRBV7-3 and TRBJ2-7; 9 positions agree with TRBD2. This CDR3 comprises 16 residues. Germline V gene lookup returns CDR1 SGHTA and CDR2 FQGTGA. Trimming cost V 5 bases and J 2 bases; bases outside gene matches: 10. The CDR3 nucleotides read TGTGCCAGCAGCCCTAGCGGGGCGGGAGGTCCCTACGAGCAGTACTTC. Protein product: CASSPSGAGGPYEQYF.

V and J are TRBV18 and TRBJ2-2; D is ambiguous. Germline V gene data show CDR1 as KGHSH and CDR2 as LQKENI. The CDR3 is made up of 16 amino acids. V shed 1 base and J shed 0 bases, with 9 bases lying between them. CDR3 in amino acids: CASSPRLPSNTGELFF. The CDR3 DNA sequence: TGTGCCAGCTCACCACGGCTACCGTCGAACACCGGGGAGCTGTTTTTT.

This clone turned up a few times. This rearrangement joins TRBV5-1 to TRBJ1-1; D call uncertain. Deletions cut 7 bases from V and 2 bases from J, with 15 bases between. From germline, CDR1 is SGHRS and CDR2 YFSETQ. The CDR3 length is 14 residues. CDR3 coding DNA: TGCGCCAGCGGCCTTGGGGTGACTAACACTGAAGCTTTCTTT. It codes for CASGLGVTNTEAFF.

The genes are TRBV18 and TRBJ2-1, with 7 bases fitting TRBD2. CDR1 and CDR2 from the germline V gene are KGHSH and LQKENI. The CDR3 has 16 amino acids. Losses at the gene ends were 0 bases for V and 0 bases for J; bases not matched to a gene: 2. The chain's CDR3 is CASSPPAGTSYNEQFF. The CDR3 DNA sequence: TGTGCCAGCTCACCACCAGCGGGAACCTCCTACAATGAGCAGTTCTTC.

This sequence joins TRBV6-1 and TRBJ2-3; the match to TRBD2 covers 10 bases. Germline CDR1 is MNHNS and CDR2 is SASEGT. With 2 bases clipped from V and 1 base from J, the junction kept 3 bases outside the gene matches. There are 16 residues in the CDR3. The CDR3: CASSETGTSGTDTQYF. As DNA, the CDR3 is TGTGCCAGCAGTGAAACCGGGACTAGCGGCACAGATACGCAGTATTTT.

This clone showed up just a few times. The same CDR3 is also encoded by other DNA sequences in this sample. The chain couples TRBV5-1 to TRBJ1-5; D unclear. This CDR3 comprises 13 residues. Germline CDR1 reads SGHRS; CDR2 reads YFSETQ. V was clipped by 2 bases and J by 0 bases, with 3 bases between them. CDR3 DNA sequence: TGCGCCAGCAGCTTAGGTAGCAATCAGCCCCAGCATTTT. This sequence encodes CASSLGSNQPQHF.

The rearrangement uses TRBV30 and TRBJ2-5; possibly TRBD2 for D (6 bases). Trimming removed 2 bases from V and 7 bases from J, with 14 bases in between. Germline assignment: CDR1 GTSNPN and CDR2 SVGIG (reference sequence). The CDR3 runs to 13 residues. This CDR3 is CAWSTRGGGTQYF. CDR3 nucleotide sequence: TGTGCCTGGAGTACCCGGGGAGGTGGGACCCAGTACTTC.

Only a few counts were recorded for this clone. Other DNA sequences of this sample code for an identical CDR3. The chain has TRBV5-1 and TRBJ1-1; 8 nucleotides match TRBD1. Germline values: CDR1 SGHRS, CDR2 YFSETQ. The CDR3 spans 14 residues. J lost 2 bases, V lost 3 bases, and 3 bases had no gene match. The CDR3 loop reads CASSSGTGNTEAFF. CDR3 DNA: TGCGCCAGCAGCTCCGGGACAGGAAACACTGAAGCTTTCTTT. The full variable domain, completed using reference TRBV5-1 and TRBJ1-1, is KAGVTQTPRYLIKTRGQQVTLSCSPISGHRSVSWYQQTPGQGLQFLFEYFSETQRNKGNFPGRFSGRQFSNSRSEMNVSTLELGDSALYLCASSSGTGNTEAFFGQGTRLTVV.

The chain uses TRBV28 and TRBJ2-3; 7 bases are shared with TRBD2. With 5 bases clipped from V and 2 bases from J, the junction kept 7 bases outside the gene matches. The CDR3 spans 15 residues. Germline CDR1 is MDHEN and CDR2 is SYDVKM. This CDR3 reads CASSDTAGSTDTQYF. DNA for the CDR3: TGTGCCAGCAGTGATACAGCGGGATCCACAGATACGCAGTATTTT.

The chain's CDR3 is CAWGADRSSTDTQYF. CDR3 DNA sequence: TGTGCCTGGGGGGCGGACAGATCTAGCACAGATACGCAGTATTTT. This chain joins TRBV30 and TRBJ2-3; a weak D match, TRBD1 (6 bases). Germline values: CDR1 GTSNPN, CDR2 SVGIG (reference sequence). Trimming stripped 5 bases from V and 0 bases from J, with 15 bases between. This CDR3 region has 15 residues.

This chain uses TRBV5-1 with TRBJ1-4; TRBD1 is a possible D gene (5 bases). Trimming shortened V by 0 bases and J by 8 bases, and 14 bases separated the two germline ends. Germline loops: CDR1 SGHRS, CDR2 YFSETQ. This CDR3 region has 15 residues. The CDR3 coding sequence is TGCGCCAGCAGCTTGGGAAGGCAGGGAAGGGAAAAACTGTTTTTT. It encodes CASSLGRQGREKLFF.

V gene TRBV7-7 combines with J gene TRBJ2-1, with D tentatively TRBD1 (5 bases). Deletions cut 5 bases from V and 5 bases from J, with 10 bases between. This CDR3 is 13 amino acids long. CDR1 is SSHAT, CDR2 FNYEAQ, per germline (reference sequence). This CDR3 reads CASSAAGNNEQFF. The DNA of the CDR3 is TGTGCCAGCAGCGCCGCAGGGAACAATGAGCAGTTCTTC.